The 8 T cell receptor beta chains listed next were all sequenced from one sample in a study of blood T cell repertoires in COVID-19. The method was immunoSEQ multiplex PCR; TCRdb's version includes in-frame clones alone and lacks a portion of them. This table holds more than 350,000 clones, 85% to 90% found once. The sample comprised PBMCs or T cells enriched from blood (not recorded which). These TCRs come from a man between 18 and 29 years old who had recovered from COVID-19.

The V and J genes are TRBV6-5 and TRBJ1-2, with TRBD1 as a possible D gene (6 bases). The germline gives CDR1 MNHEY, CDR2 SVGAGI. Trimming stripped 7 bases from V and 8 bases from J, with 14 bases between. The CDR3 length is 12 residues. The CDR3 loop reads CASTNPGVGYTF. Written as DNA, the CDR3 is TGTGCCAGCACAAACCCAGGGGTGGGCTACACCTTC.

The chain is built from TRBV7-2 and TRBJ1-6; D is uncertain. V was shortened by 2 bases and J by 10 bases, with 9 bases between the two germline ends. Germline V CDR1 and CDR2: SGHTA, FQGNSA. There are 13 residues in the CDR3. CDR3 sequence: CASSLSRISPLHF. DNA for the CDR3: TGTGCCAGCAGCTTATCGAGAATCTCACCCCTCCACTTT.

The V and J genes are TRBV14 and TRBJ1-1, with D unresolved. Trimming removed 4 bases from V and 4 bases from J, with 10 bases in between. CDR1 and CDR2 from the germline V gene are SGHDN and FVKESK. This CDR3 contains 13 residues. This CDR3 reads CASSPRGFTEAFF. The DNA of the CDR3 is TGTGCCAGCAGCCCCCGGGGATTCACTGAAGCTTTCTTT.

The chain carries TRBV7-8 and TRBJ2-1; 11 positions agree with TRBD2. V shed 1 base and J 8 bases; nucleotides not matched to a gene: 7. The CDR3 runs 16 residues. Germline assignment: CDR1 SGHVS and CDR2 FQNEAQ. CDR3 sequence (DNA): TGTGCCAGCAGCTTAGGACTTAGCGGGAGGGCCCATGAGCAGTTCTTC. Translating gives CASSLGLSGRAHEQFF.

The chain employs TRBV6-1 and TRBJ2-2, with D possibly matching TRBD1 (6 bases). Germline V lookup: CDR1 MNHNS, CDR2 SASEGT. Trimming shortened V by 2 bases and J by 0 bases, and 16 bases separated the two germline ends. CDR3 length equals 18 residues. The CDR3 region is CASSEFWSGHSNTGELFF. CDR3 nucleotides: TGTGCCAGCAGTGAATTTTGGTCGGGACATTCGAACACCGGGGAGCTGTTTTTT.

Notes on this clone: Distinct nucleotide sequences in the sample also encode this CDR3. The chain has TRBV5-1 and TRBJ2-3; 7 nucleotides align to TRBD1. V lost 2 bases, J lost 2 bases, and 2 bases stayed unmatched. The CDR3 loop spans 14 amino acids. Germline CDR1 reads SGHRS; CDR2 reads YFSETQ. The CDR3 nucleotides read TGCGCCAGCAGCTTAGGGGGCGCCACAGATACGCAGTATTTT. Its protein product is CASSLGGATDTQYF. The complete variable domain, with remaining parts taken from reference TRBV5-1 and TRBJ2-3, reads KAGVTQTPRYLIKTRGQQVTLSCSPISGHRSVSWYQQTPGQGLQFLFEYFSETQRNKGNFPGRFSGRQFSNSRSEMNVSTLELGDSALYLCASSLGGATDTQYFGPGTRLTVL.

This clone was recorded a few times. The genes are TRBV15 and TRBJ2-7, with TRBD1 matching 7 bases. The J segment lost 4 bases and the V segment lost 3 bases, leaving 0 bases of the junction unmatched. The CDR3 covers 12 residues. The V gene's germline CDR1 is LNHNV and CDR2 YYDKDF (reference sequence). CDR3 protein: CATSRTGYEQYF. The CDR3 region has the DNA TGTGCCACCAGCAGGACAGGGTACGAGCAGTACTTC.

This clone was recorded once. Given a much more abundant clone one base away, this may be a read error. The J gene is TRBJ1-5, the V gene TRBV7-9, with 7 bases identical to TRBD1. This CDR3 contains 13 residues. Looked up from germline, CDR1 is SEHNR and CDR2 is FQNEAQ (reference sequence). Unmatched junction bases numbered 0, after V lost 2 bases and J lost 5 bases. For the CDR3, the DNA is TGTGCCAGCAGCTTACAGGGGGATCAGCCCCAGCATTTT. It specifies CASSLQGDQPQHF. Full variable domain (rest looked up from reference TRBV7-9 and TRBJ1-5): DTGVSQNPRHKITKRGQNVTFRCDPISEHNRLYWYRQTLGQGPEFLTYFQNEAQLEKSRLLSDRFSAERPKGSFSTLEIQRTEQGDSAMYLCASSLQGDQPQHFGDGTRLSIL.